One sample yielded the 12 T cell receptor beta chains listed below, sequenced in a study of CXCR3-negative and CXCR3-positive naive CD8 T cells. Their antigen targets remain unknown. Study observations and caveats: A higher hydrophobicity marked the TRB CDR3s of CXCR3-positive naive cells versus CXCR3-negative naive cells.

With UMI labels, 5' RACE was used to prepare the TRB cDNA libraries. From its re-call of the 5' RACE reads, TCRdb lists each CDR3 protein once, without DNA. The record lists some 47,000 distinct CDR3 sequences, of which the ten most abundant hold around 0.6%. Sample: naive CXCR3+ CD8+ T cells from blood. Noted subset: CD45RO-CCR7+CD27+CD95- naive CD8+ T cells expressing CXCR3 (TNR3+). The receptors derive from a human donor in good health. Some clones in this sample may be carry-over from other donors' samples.

The chain couples TRBV15 to TRBJ2-2; lacking DNA, the TRBD1 call made by TCRdb goes unchecked. Germline-derived CDR1 and CDR2 are LNHNV and YYDKDF (reference sequence). The length of the CDR3 is 15 residues. The CDR3 spells CATSRERQSVGELFF.

This chain joins TRBV9 and TRBJ1-1; TCRdb designates TRBD1, a call that cannot be tested without DNA. CDR1 and CDR2 from the germline V gene are SGDLS and YYNGEE. The CDR3 consists of 16 residues. The CDR3 protein is CASAVAVGGMNTEAFF.

The rearrangement joins TRBV20-1 to TRBJ1-1; TCRdb's D call, TRBD1, is unchecked because there is no DNA. This CDR3 region has 15 residues. From germline, CDR1 is DFQATT and CDR2 SNEGSKA (reference sequence). This CDR3 reads CSARDRGQGNTEAFF.

The chain combines TRBV29-1 with TRBJ2-7; TCRdb's D call of TRBD1 is untestable without DNA. Germline-derived CDR1 and CDR2 are SQVTM and ANQGSEA. The CDR3 runs to 13 residues. CDR3 in amino acids: CSARTGNSYEQYF.

J is TRBJ1-5 and V is TRBV28; TCRdb names TRBD1, which stays unverified in the absence of DNA. The CDR3 length is 15 residues. Germline V gene data show CDR1 as MDHEN and CDR2 as SYDVKM. This CDR3 reads CASRRTETGNQPQHF.

J is TRBJ2-7 and V is TRBV29-1; TCRdb reports TRBD1, a call that lacks DNA to check it against. The germline CDR1 and CDR2 sequences are SQVTM and ANQGSEA. The CDR3 contains 14 residues. The chain's CDR3 is CSVGPGQGSYEQYF.

The rearrangement links TRBV12-3 or TRBV12-4 to TRBJ2-7. This CDR3 region has 12 residues. CDR3: CASSSNAREQYF.

The rearrangement joins TRBV28 to TRBJ2-7; TCRdb selects TRBD1, and the lack of DNA leaves this call unchecked. CDR3 length: 15 residues. CDR1 and CDR2 from the germline V gene are MDHEN and SYDVKM. The CDR3 reads CASSILQGEYYEQYF.

V usage is TRBV20-1 and J usage is TRBJ2-3. The CDR3 is 16 residues long. Germline CDR1 reads DFQATT; CDR2 reads SNEGSKA (reference sequence). The CDR3 here is CSARDLFLSSTDTQNF.

The chain carries TRBV4-2 and TRBJ1-5. Germline-derived CDR1 and CDR2 are LGHNA and YNFKEQ. This CDR3 is 13 amino acids long. The CDR3 sequence: CASGVGVNQPQHF.

The chain couples TRBV7-2 to TRBJ2-5; TCRdb's assignment of TRBD1 cannot be checked, as there is no DNA. Germline V lookup: CDR1 SGHTA, CDR2 FQGNSA. The CDR3 consists of 14 residues. The CDR3 reads CASSLAGGAETQYF.

This chain uses TRBV29-1 with TRBJ2-3. CDR1 is SQVTM and CDR2 is ANQGSEA in the germline V gene. The CDR3 extends over 12 amino acids. The CDR3 sequence: CSVPTSPDTQYF.